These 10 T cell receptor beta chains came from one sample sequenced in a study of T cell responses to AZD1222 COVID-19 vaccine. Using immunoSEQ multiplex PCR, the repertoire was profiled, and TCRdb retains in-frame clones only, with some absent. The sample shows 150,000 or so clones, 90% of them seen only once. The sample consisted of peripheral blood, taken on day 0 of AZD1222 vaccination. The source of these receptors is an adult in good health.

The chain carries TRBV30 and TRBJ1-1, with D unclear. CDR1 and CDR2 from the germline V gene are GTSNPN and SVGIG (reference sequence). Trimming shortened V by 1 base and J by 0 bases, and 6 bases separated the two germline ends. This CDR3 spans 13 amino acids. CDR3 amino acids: CAWSDQMNTEAFF. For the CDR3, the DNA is TGTGCCTGGAGTGATCAGATGAACACTGAAGCTTTCTTT.

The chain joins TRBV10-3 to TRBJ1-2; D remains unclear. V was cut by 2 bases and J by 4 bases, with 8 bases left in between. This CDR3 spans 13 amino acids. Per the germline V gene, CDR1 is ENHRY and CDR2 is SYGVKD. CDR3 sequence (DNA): TGTGCCATCAGTGAGGACCGTGTCTATGGCTACACCTTC. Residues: CAISEDRVYGYTF.

The CDR3 is CASTTLGAGGDTEAFF. The CDR3 bases are TGTGCCAGCACCACGTTAGGAGCAGGGGGAGATACTGAAGCTTTCTTT. The V call is TRBV7-8, the J call TRBJ1-1; TRBD1 matches at 7 bases. V lost 7 bases to trimming and J lost 5 bases; unmatched junction nucleotides: 16. Germline V lookup: CDR1 SGHVS, CDR2 FQNEAQ. The CDR3 extends over 16 amino acids.

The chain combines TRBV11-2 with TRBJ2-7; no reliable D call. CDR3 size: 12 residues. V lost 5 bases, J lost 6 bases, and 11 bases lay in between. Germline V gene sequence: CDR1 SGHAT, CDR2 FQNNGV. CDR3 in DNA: TGTGCCAGCAGCCCAGTGGGCTTCGAGCAGTACTTC. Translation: CASSPVGFEQYF.

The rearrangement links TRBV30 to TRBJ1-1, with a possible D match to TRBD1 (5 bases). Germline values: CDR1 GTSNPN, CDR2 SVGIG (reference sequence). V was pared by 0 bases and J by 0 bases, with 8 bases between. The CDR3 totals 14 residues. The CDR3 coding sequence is TGTGCCTGGAGTGTCCAGGGAATGAACACTGAAGCTTTCTTT. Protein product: CAWSVQGMNTEAFF.

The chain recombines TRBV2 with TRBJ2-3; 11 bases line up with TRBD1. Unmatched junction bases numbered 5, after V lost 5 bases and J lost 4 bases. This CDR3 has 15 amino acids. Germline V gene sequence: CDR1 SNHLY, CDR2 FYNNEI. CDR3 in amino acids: CASSPGQGAADTQYF. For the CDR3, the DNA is TGTGCCAGCAGTCCTGGACAGGGGGCCGCAGATACGCAGTATTTT. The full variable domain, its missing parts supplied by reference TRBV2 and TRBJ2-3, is EPEVTQTPSHQVTQMGQEVILRCVPISNHLYFYWYRQILGQKVEFLVSFYNNEISEKSEIFDDQFSVERPDGSNFTLKIRSTKLEDSAMYFCASSPGQGAADTQYFGPGTRLTVL.

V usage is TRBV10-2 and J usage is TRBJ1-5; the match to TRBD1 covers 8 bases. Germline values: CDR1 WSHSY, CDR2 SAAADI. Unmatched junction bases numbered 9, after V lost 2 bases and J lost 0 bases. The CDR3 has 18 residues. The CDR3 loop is CASSERAGGRNSNQPQHF. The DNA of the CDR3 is TGCGCCAGCAGTGAGCGGGCAGGGGGCCGAAATAGCAATCAGCCCCAGCATTTT.

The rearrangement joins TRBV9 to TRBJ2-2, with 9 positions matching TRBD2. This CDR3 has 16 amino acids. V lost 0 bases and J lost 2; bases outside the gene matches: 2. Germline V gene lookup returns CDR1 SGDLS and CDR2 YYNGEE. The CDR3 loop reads CASSVVSGSNTGELFF. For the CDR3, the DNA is TGTGCCAGCAGCGTAGTTAGCGGGAGTAACACCGGGGAGCTGTTTTTT.

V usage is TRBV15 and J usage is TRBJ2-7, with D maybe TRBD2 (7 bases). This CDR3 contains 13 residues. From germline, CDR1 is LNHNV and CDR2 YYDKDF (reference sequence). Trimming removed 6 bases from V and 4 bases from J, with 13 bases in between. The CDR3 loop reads CATSTGGTYEQYF. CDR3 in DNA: TGTGCCACCAGTACCGGGGGGACATACGAGCAGTACTTC. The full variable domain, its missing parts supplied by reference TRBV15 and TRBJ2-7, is DAMVIQNPRYQVTQFGKPVTLSCSQTLNHNVMYWYQQKSSQAPKLLFHYYDKDFNNEADTPDNFQSRRPNTSFCFLDIRSPGLGDTAMYLCATSTGGTYEQYFGPGTRLTVT.

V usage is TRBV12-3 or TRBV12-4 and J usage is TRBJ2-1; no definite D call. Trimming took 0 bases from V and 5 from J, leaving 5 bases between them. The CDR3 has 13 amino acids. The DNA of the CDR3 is TGTGCCAGCAGTTTAGCACTAAACAATGAGCAGTTCTTC. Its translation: CASSLALNNEQFF.